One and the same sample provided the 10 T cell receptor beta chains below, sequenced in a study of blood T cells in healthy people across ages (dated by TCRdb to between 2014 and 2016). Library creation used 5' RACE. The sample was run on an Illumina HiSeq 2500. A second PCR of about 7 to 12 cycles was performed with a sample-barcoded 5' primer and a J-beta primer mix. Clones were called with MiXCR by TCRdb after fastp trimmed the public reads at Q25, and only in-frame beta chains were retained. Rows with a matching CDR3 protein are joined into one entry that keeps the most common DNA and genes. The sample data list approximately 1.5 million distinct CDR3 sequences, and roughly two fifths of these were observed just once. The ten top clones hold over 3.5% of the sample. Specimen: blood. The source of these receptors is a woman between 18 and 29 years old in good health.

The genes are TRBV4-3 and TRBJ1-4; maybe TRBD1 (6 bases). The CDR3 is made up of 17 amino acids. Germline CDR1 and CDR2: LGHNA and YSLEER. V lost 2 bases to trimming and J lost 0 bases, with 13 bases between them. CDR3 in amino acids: CASSQMEGGPTNEKLFF. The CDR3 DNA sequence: TGCGCCAGCAGCCAAATGGAGGGGGGACCAACTAATGAAAAACTGTTTTTT.

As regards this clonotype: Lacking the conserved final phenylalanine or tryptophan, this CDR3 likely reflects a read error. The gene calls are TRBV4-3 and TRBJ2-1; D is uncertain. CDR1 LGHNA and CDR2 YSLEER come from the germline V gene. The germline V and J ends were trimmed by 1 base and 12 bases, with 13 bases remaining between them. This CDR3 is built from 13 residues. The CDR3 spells CASSQAYGWAQFV. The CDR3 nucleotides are TGCGCCAGCAGCCAAGCCTACGGGTGGGCGCAGTTCGTC.

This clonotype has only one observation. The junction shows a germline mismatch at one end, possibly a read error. The CDR3 region is CASSSRPSMDMQYF. CDR3 coding DNA: TGTGCCAGCAGCTCCCGCCCTAGCATGGATATGCAGTATTTT. The J gene is TRBJ2-3, the V gene TRBV11-2; D perhaps matches TRBD2 (5 bases). From germline, CDR1 is SGHAT and CDR2 FQNNGV. This CDR3 contains 14 residues.

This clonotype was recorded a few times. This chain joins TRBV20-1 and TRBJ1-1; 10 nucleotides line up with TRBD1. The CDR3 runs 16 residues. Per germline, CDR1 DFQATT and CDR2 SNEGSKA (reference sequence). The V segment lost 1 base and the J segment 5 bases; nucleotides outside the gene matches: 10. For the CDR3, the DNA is TGCAGTGCTAGAGGGACAGGGGGGTTAAGGTTGACTGAAGCTTTCTTT. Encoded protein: CSARGTGGLRLTEAFF.

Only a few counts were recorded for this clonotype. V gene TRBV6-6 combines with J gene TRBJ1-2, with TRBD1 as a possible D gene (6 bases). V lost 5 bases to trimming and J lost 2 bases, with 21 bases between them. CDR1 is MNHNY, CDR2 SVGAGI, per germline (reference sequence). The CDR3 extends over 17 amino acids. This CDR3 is CASSNGQGRGLNYGYTF. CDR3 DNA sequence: TGTGCCAGCAGTAACGGGCAGGGACGGGGGCTCAACTATGGCTACACCTTC.

CDR3 amino acids: CASSLAGVSHGYTF. The CDR3 DNA is TGTGCCAGCAGTTTGGCAGGGGTTAGCCATGGCTACACCTTC. The chain links TRBV27 to TRBJ1-2, with D possibly TRBD1 on 6 matching bases. CDR3 length equals 14 residues. Trimming removed 3 bases at V and 6 bases at J, with 14 bases between. In germline, CDR1 is MNHEY, CDR2 SMNVEV (reference sequence).

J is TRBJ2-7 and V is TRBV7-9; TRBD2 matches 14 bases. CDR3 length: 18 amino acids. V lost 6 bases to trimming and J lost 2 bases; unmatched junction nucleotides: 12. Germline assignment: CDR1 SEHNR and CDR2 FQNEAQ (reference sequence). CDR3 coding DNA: TGTGCCAGCAGTCCCGGGACTAGCGGGAGTAAGGGGACCTACGAGCAGTACTTC. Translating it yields CASSPGTSGSKGTYEQYF.

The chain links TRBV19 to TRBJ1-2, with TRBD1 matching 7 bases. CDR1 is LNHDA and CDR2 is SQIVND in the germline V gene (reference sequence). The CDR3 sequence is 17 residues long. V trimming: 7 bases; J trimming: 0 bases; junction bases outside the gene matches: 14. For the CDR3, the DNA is TGTGCCAGTACCCGCAGGGGGTGGACTGGGACTAACTATGGCTACACCTTC. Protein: CASTRRGWTGTNYGYTF.

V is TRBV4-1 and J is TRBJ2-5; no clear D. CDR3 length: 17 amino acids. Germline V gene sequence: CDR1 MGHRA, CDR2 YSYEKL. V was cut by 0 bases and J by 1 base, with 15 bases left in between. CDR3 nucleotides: TGCGCCAGCAGCCAAGACAAGGGTGGGCACCTCCAAGAGACCCAGTACTTC. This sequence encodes CASSQDKGGHLQETQYF.

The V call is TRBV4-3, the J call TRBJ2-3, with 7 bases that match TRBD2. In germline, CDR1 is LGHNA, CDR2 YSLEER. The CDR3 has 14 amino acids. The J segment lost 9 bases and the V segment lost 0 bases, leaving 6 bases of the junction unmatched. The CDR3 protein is CASSQEPEGGTQYF. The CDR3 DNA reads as TGCGCCAGCAGCCAAGAACCCGAGGGAGGGACGCAGTATTTT.